The rows below give T cell receptor beta chains drawn from one sample of a study of OX40 agonist ivuxolimab in advanced cancers. Only in-frame clones appear in the TCRdb table, and some are missing; sequencing was by immunoSEQ multiplex PCR. The data show approximately 97,000 clones, 80% to 90% seen once. The specimen comprised CD4+ or CD8+ T cells sorted from blood, sampled in a trial of the OX40 agonist ivuxolimab. The receptors derive from an adult with an advanced solid tumor such as melanoma, head and neck, liver or kidney cancer. The CDR3 runs from the conserved cysteine through the conserved F or W. The D gene is left open where the match is weak. Size tells how often a clone was seen (once, few, many) or the class of an expanded clone, and some rows leave it out.

DNA: TGTGCCAGCAGCCCTCGGAGTACAGGGGTTCAGCCCCAGCATTTT
CDR3: CASSPRSTGVQPQHF
length: 15
size: -
D: TRBD1
J: TRBJ1-5
V: TRBV9

DNA: TGTGCCAGTAGTATAGTCGGCAACCCTAACTATGGCTACACCTTC
CDR3: CASSIVGNPNYGYTF
length: 15
size: -
D: -
J: TRBJ1-2
V: TRBV19

DNA: TGTGCCAGCTCACCACCGGACAGATACAATCAGCCCCAGCATTTT
CDR3: CASSPPDRYNQPQHF
length: 15
size: -
D: -
J: TRBJ1-5
V: TRBV18

DNA: TGTGCCAGTAGTATTCGTCCTAGTAATACATTTACCTACGAGCAGTACTTC
CDR3: CASSIRPSNTFTYEQYF
length: 17
size: -
D: -
J: TRBJ2-7
V: TRBV19

DNA: TGTGCCAGCAGCTTAGTGTCAGGACTAGCGGAGGAGCAGTTCTTC
CDR3: CASSLVSGLAEEQFF
length: 15
size: -
D: TRBD2
J: TRBJ2-1
V: TRBV7-6

DNA: TGTGCCAGCAGTTTATCTAGCGGGACCGGGGAGCTGTTTTTT
CDR3: CASSLSSGTGELFF
length: 14
size: -
D: TRBD2
J: TRBJ2-2
V: TRBV27

DNA: TGTGCCAGCAGCGAGCGACAGGGCCGTGGCTACACCTTC
CDR3: CASSERQGRGYTF
length: 13
size: -
D: TRBD1
J: TRBJ1-2
V: TRBV9

DNA: TGTGCCAGCAGCGTAGGTACATTCGGGACCCAGTACTTC
CDR3: CASSVGTFGTQYF
length: 13
size: -
D: -
J: TRBJ2-5
V: TRBV9

DNA: TGTGCCAGCAGGAAGGACAGGAGCCAAGAGACCCAGTACTTC
CDR3: CASRKDRSQETQYF
length: 14
size: -
D: TRBD1
J: TRBJ2-5
V: TRBV6-1

DNA: TGTGCCAGCAGCCCTAATACCGGGGAGCTGTTTTTT
CDR3: CASSPNTGELFF
length: 12
size: -
D: -
J: TRBJ2-2
V: TRBV5-4

DNA: TGTGCCAGCAGTTTTAGCGGGAGTGGAGGGAATGAGCAGTTCTTC
CDR3: CASSFSGSGGNEQFF
length: 15
size: -
D: TRBD2
J: TRBJ2-1
V: TRBV6-6

DNA: TGTGCCAGCAGCTTATATCAGGGAAGGTCCTACGAGCAGTACTTC
CDR3: CASSLYQGRSYEQYF
length: 15
size: -
D: -
J: TRBJ2-7
V: TRBV7-2

DNA: TGTGCCAGCAGCAAGGAGGCAGGGAGATCCTACGAGCAGTACTTC
CDR3: CASSKEAGRSYEQYF
length: 15
size: -
D: -
J: TRBJ2-7
V: TRBV21-1

DNA: TGTGCCAGCAGCAAAACCCCGGGACTAGTCTACGAGCAGTACTTC
CDR3: CASSKTPGLVYEQYF
length: 15
size: -
D: TRBD2
J: TRBJ2-7
V: TRBV9

DNA: TGCAGTGCTATTTCGAACACTGAAGCTTTCTTT
CDR3: CSAISNTEAFF
length: 11
size: -
D: -
J: TRBJ1-1
V: TRBV20-1

DNA: TGTGCCAGCAGTACAACAGGGGGCGCTGGTGGCTACACCTTC
CDR3: CASSTTGGAGGYTF
length: 14
size: -
D: TRBD1
J: TRBJ1-2
V: TRBV28

DNA: TGTGCCTTTAAGGTGAGGGGGCGATCCGAAGCTTTCTTT
CDR3: CAFKVRGRSEAFF
length: 13
size: -
D: TRBD1
J: TRBJ1-1
V: TRBV30

DNA: TGTGCCAGCAGCTTTGGGACTAGCGGGCCCCAAGAGACCCAGTACTTC
CDR3: CASSFGTSGPQETQYF
length: 16
size: -
D: TRBD2
J: TRBJ2-5
V: TRBV5-4

DNA: TGTGCCAGCAGCTCCCCAGGAGGGAGTAATGAGCAGTTCTTC
CDR3: CASSSPGGSNEQFF
length: 14
size: -
D: -
J: TRBJ2-1
V: TRBV7-3

DNA: TGTGCCAGCAGTGAAAAGGTTTCTGGAGGATCGCAGTACTTC
CDR3: CASSEKVSGGSQYF
length: 14
size: few
D: -
J: TRBJ2-7
V: TRBV2

DNA: TGTGCCAGCAGTTACAGCACACAGAATCAGCCCCAGCATTTT
CDR3: CASSYSTQNQPQHF
length: 14
size: once
D: -
J: TRBJ1-5
V: TRBV6-6

DNA: TGTGCCAGCAGCTTGCGTGTGGTGATAAGGAATGAGCAGTTCTTC
CDR3: CASSLRVVIRNEQFF
length: 15
size: -
D: -
J: TRBJ2-1
V: TRBV5-6

DNA: TGTGCCAGCAGCTTAAGACAGATCCATGGCTACACCTTC
CDR3: CASSLRQIHGYTF
length: 13
size: -
D: -
J: TRBJ1-2
V: TRBV7-2

DNA: TGTGCCAGTAGTGGAAGGACAGGGATAGGCAATCAGCCCCAGCATTTT
CDR3: CASSGRTGIGNQPQHF
length: 16
size: -
D: TRBD1
J: TRBJ1-5
V: TRBV19

DNA: TGCGCCAGCACCATCTCCGGCTATGGCTACACCTTC
CDR3: CASTISGYGYTF
length: 12
size: -
D: -
J: TRBJ1-2
V: TRBV5-1

DNA: TGTGCCAGCAGCTTAGTTCAGGCGCCCACAGATACGCAGTATTTT
CDR3: CASSLVQAPTDTQYF
length: 15
size: -
D: -
J: TRBJ2-3
V: TRBV7-8

DNA: TGTGCCAGCAGCTTAGGTGTTCCCATGAACACTGAAGCTTTCTTT
CDR3: CASSLGVPMNTEAFF
length: 15
size: -
D: -
J: TRBJ1-1
V: TRBV11-3

DNA: TGTGCCAGCACGGACAGGTACACTGAAGCTTTCTTT
CDR3: CASTDRYTEAFF
length: 12
size: -
D: TRBD1
J: TRBJ1-1
V: TRBV27

DNA: TGCGCCAGCAGTCAAACGGGGGGACCCAACACTGAAGCTTTCTTT
CDR3: CASSQTGGPNTEAFF
length: 15
size: -
D: -
J: TRBJ1-1
V: TRBV23-1

DNA: TGTGCCATCAGCCCCTCAGGGGTTGCGACTGAAGCTTTCTTT
CDR3: CAISPSGVATEAFF
length: 14
size: once
D: -
J: TRBJ1-1
V: TRBV10-3

DNA: TGTGCCAGTAGTATGGAGACAGGGGGCTATAATGAAAAACTGTTTTTT
CDR3: CASSMETGGYNEKLFF
length: 16
size: -
D: TRBD1
J: TRBJ1-4
V: TRBV19

DNA: TGTGCCAGCAGGGCCAACTACGAGCAGTACTTC
CDR3: CASRANYEQYF
length: 11
size: -
D: -
J: TRBJ2-7
V: TRBV6-5

DNA: TGTGCCAGCACCGTCGGCACAGGGGGGCTTGGCAATCAGCCCCAGCATTTT
CDR3: CASTVGTGGLGNQPQHF
length: 17
size: few
D: -
J: TRBJ1-5
V: TRBV21-1

DNA: TGTGCCAGCAGTATGAGACAGGATCGGAGCAATCAGCCCCAGCATTTT
CDR3: CASSMRQDRSNQPQHF
length: 16
size: -
D: -
J: TRBJ1-5
V: TRBV6-4

DNA: TGTGCCAGCAGTCAAGAACTAGGGACAGCTATGTCCCCCATCTTC
CDR3: CASSQELGTAMSPIF
length: 15
size: -
D: TRBD1
J: TRBJ2-1
V: TRBV6-5

DNA: TGTGCCTGGAGTGGGGTCAGAGGGGGCCTTACCGGGGAGCTGTTTTTT
CDR3: CAWSGVRGGLTGELFF
length: 16
size: -
D: TRBD1
J: TRBJ2-2
V: TRBV30

DNA: TGTGCCATCAGTGAAAGCGCAAACTATGGCTACACCTTC
CDR3: CAISESANYGYTF
length: 13
size: -
D: -
J: TRBJ1-2
V: TRBV10-3

DNA: TGCGCCAGCAGCCAAGATTTTTTGGTAGCGGGCGGCACAGATACGCAGTATTTT
CDR3: CASSQDFLVAGGTDTQYF
length: 18
size: -
D: TRBD2
J: TRBJ2-3
V: TRBV4-1

DNA: TGTGCCAGCGCCCGGGGGGGGCCCCGAGAGACCCAGTACTTC
CDR3: CASARGGPRETQYF
length: 14
size: -
D: TRBD2
J: TRBJ2-5
V: TRBV2

DNA: TGTGCCAGCAGCTCATATATTGGGAGAACAGGCTCCGCCGGAAACACCATATATTTT
CDR3: CASSSYIGRTGSAGNTIYF
length: 19
size: -
D: -
J: TRBJ1-3
V: TRBV11-2

DNA: TGTGCCAGCAGTGATCAGGTAGGGGGCCAGCCCCAGCATTTT
CDR3: CASSDQVGGQPQHF
length: 14
size: few
D: TRBD1
J: TRBJ1-5
V: TRBV2

DNA: TGTGCCAGCAGTTACGGGGTCGGAGGCGAAAAACTGTTTTTT
CDR3: CASSYGVGGEKLFF
length: 14
size: -
D: -
J: TRBJ1-4
V: TRBV6-5

DNA: TGTGCCAGCAGCTTAGGGAGGACAGAAACCTACGAGCAGTACTTC
CDR3: CASSLGRTETYEQYF
length: 15
size: -
D: -
J: TRBJ2-7
V: TRBV7-9

DNA: TGTGCCAGCAGGGGGAGAAATAATTCACCCCTCCACTTT
CDR3: CASRGRNNSPLHF
length: 13
size: -
D: -
J: TRBJ1-6
V: TRBV27